The 20 T cell receptor beta chains listed next were all sequenced from one sample in a study of T cells in Graves' hyperthyroidism and ophthalmopathy. Template material for amplifying TCR beta CDR3 regions consisted of RNA transcripts. HTBI primers were the set used in a first-round RT-PCR of the TCR CDR3. TCRdb fed the multiplex PCR reads into MiXCR, producing one record per CDR3 protein. The sample lists around 300,000 distinct CDR3 sequences, less than 15% occurring once. The sequencing sample was made of blood. The receptors were sampled from a young woman with Graves' hyperthyroidism that later progressed to Graves' ophthalmopathy.

This clonotype appeared many times. The gene calls are TRBV27 and TRBJ1-3; D is uncertain. V was cut by 0 bases and J by 5 bases, with 11 bases left in between. CDR3 length: 15 amino acids. CDR1 and CDR2 from the germline V gene are MNHEY and SMNVEV (reference sequence). DNA for the CDR3: TGTGCCAGCAGTTTATCCGGGCAGGACCGAAACACCATATATTTT. Protein product: CASSLSGQDRNTIYF.

This clonotype has at least ten counts. The chain carries TRBV7-6 and TRBJ1-3; D is unresolved. V was trimmed by 8 bases and J by 4 bases, leaving 15 bases between them. The CDR3 covers 14 residues. The germline V gene encodes CDR1 SGHVS and CDR2 FNYEAQ. Here the CDR3 reads CASAPAEWGNTIYF. For the CDR3, the DNA is TGTGCCAGCGCCCCCGCCGAGTGGGGAAACACCATATATTTT.

At least ten counts were recorded for this clonotype. V and J are TRBV11-1 and TRBJ2-1, with 8 bases that match TRBD2. The CDR3 totals 16 residues. V shed 4 bases, J shed 7 bases, and the junction held 12 bases outside the gene matches. Germline CDR1 and CDR2: SGHAT and FQDESV (reference sequence). In DNA form, the CDR3 reads TGTGCCAGCAGCTCCCGGGAGGGGGGAGAGGAGAATGAGCAGTTCTTC. This encodes CASSSREGGEENEQFF. The full variable domain, with the rest looked up from reference TRBV11-1 and TRBJ2-1, is EAEVAQSPRYKITEKSQAVAFWCDPISGHATLYWYRQILGQGPELLVQFQDESVVDDSQLPKDRFSAERLKGVDSTLKIQPAELGDSAMYLCASSSREGGEENEQFFGPGTRLTVL.

This clonotype has just a few counts. The chain joins TRBV20-1 to TRBJ2-1; D is unclear. The germline CDR1 and CDR2 sequences are DFQATT and SNEGSKA (reference sequence). This CDR3 region has 13 residues. V dropped 6 bases and J dropped 0 bases, with 9 bases sitting between them. CDR3 sequence (DNA): TGCAGTGCGCGAGAGTACTCCTACAATGAGCAGTTCTTC. Amino acids: CSAREYSYNEQFF.

This clonotype was detected a few times. The CDR3 loop is CSVEGGQKETQYF. The CDR3 DNA follows: TGCAGCGTTGAAGGAGGCCAGAAAGAGACCCAGTACTTC. The rearrangement links TRBV29-1 to TRBJ2-5; D gene ambiguous. Per germline, CDR1 SQVTM and CDR2 ANQGSEA. The CDR3 loop spans 13 amino acids. Trimming stripped 1 base from V and 3 bases from J, with 9 bases between.

V and J are TRBV5-1 and TRBJ2-2; D gene uncertain. CDR1 is SGHRS and CDR2 is YFSETQ in the germline V gene. The V end was cut by 0 bases, the J end by 1 base, with 4 bases between. The CDR3 covers 14 residues. The CDR3 region is CASSLVWNTGELFF. CDR3 DNA sequence: TGCGCCAGCAGCTTGGTTTGGAACACCGGGGAGCTGTTTTTT.

This clonotype has at least ten counts. The chain is built from TRBV27 and TRBJ2-5; tentative D call: TRBD2 (6 bases). Germline loops: CDR1 MNHEY, CDR2 SMNVEV (reference sequence). V lost 0 bases and J lost 9, with 23 bases in between. This CDR3 is 17 amino acids long. CDR3 nucleotide sequence: TGTGCCAGCAGTTTATCGTGGGGGGAGGACCCGAGACTTCCCCAGTACTTC. Translation: CASSLSWGEDPRLPQYF.

This clonotype was observed many times. This chain connects TRBV30 to TRBJ2-1; 7 bases agree with TRBD2. CDR1 is GTSNPN and CDR2 is SVGIG in the germline V gene (reference sequence). The CDR3 extends over 11 amino acids. After removal of 5 bases from V and 10 bases from J, the junction contained 5 bases not matched to a gene. The CDR3 region has the DNA TGTGCCTGGGCTAGCGGTTACGAGCAGTTCTTC. Translated, it gives CAWASGYEQFF.

Comments on this clonotype: This could be a read error, since a much larger clone is one nucleotide away. V and J are TRBV9 and TRBJ2-1, with TRBD2 matching 12 bases. Germline CDR1 reads SGDLS; CDR2 reads YYNGEE. V lost 0 bases and J lost 5; bases outside the gene matches: 0. This CDR3 contains 15 residues. CDR3 nucleotides: TGTGCCAGCAGCGTAGGGACTAGCGGGAACAATGAGCAGTTCTTC. Translating gives CASSVGTSGNNEQFF.

This clonotype appeared many times. The chain employs TRBV28 and TRBJ2-7; the D gene is possibly TRBD2 (6 bases). Germline loops: CDR1 MDHEN, CDR2 SYDVKM. The CDR3 is 15 residues long. Trimming stripped 3 bases from V and 6 bases from J, with 18 bases between. For the CDR3, the DNA is TGTGCCAGCAGTTTTGTTCGGGGAGGAAGGCCCGAGCAGTACTTC. This sequence encodes CASSFVRGGRPEQYF. Supplemented by reference TRBV28 and TRBJ2-7, the full variable domain reads DVKVTQSSRYLVKRTGEKVFLECVQDMDHENMFWYRQDPGLGLRLIYFSYDVKMKEKGDIPEGYSVSREKKERFSLILESASTNQTSMYLCASSFVRGGRPEQYFGPGTRLTVT.

This clonotype appeared many times. The chain joins TRBV7-2 to TRBJ2-3, with 9 bases aligning to TRBD2. CDR3 length equals 15 residues. The V gene's germline CDR1 is SGHTA and CDR2 FQGNSA. V lost 5 bases and J lost 3; bases outside the gene matches: 6. CDR3 loop: CASSHGTSRTDTQYF. The CDR3 region has the DNA TGTGCCAGCAGCCACGGGACTAGCAGGACAGATACGCAGTATTTT.

The table lists this clonotype with many counts. V and J are TRBV12-3 or TRBV12-4 and TRBJ1-1, with D uncertain. Trimming removed 6 bases at V and 0 bases at J, with 11 bases between. The CDR3 contains 14 residues. DNA of the CDR3: TGTGCCAGCAGAACCACCCGGCTGAACACTGAAGCTTTCTTT. Its translation is CASRTTRLNTEAFF.

At least ten counts were recorded for this clonotype. The chain couples TRBV6-5 to TRBJ2-5; D possibly corresponds to TRBD1 (5 bases). The CDR3 extends over 14 amino acids. Germline V gene sequence: CDR1 MNHEY, CDR2 SVGAGI. V was cut by 4 bases and J by 1 base, with 10 bases left in between. The CDR3 here is CASSFSTAQETQYF. The CDR3 DNA reads as TGTGCCAGCAGTTTCTCGACAGCCCAAGAGACCCAGTACTTC.

This clonotype came up a few times. A junction end diverges from the germline sequence, so it may reflect a read error. This chain uses TRBV3-1 with TRBJ2-1, with 9 bases that match TRBD2. The CDR3 totals 14 residues. Germline V gives CDR1 LGHDT, CDR2 YNNKEL (reference sequence). The CDR3 DNA reads as TGTGCCAGCAGCCAGGGACTAGCCTACAATGAGCGGTTCTTC. Translation: CASSQGLAYNERFF.

The chain combines TRBV6-1 with TRBJ1-5, with D perhaps matching TRBD1 (6 bases). The V end lost 6 bases, the J end lost 4 bases, and 22 bases lay between the germline ends. This CDR3 region has 17 residues. Germline lookup yields CDR1 MNHNS and CDR2 SASEGT. DNA of the CDR3: TGTGCCAGCAGCCAAGTTATCCCCAGGGGCGTTAATCAGCCCCAGCATTTT. Residues: CASSQVIPRGVNQPQHF.

This clonotype has only a few counts. The chain uses TRBV5-1 and TRBJ2-2, with 7 bases matching TRBD1. J was trimmed by 3 bases and V by 1 base; bases with no gene match: 3. The CDR3 covers 15 residues. Looked up from germline, CDR1 is SGHRS and CDR2 is YFSETQ. Here the CDR3 DNA reads TGCGCCAGCAGCTTGAAGGGGGCGCACACCGGGGAGCTGTTTTTT. This translates into CASSLKGAHTGELFF.

The CDR3 DNA reads as TGTGCCAGCAGCGGACGGGAGGGCCACGAACACGGGGAGCTGTTTTTT. It yields the protein CASSGREGHEHGELFF. The V call is TRBV13, the J call TRBJ2-2; TRBD2 agrees at 8 bases. The ends lost 5 bases at V and 7 bases at J; junction bases unmatched: 12. Germline lookup yields CDR1 PRHDT and CDR2 FYEKMQ (reference sequence). CDR3 size: 16 residues. The whole variable domain, remainder taken from reference TRBV13 and TRBJ2-2, is AAGVIQSPRHLIKEKRETATLKCYPIPRHDTVYWYQQGPGQDPQFLISFYEKMQSDKGSIPDRFSAQQFSDYHSELNMSSLELGDSALYFCASSGREGHEHGELFFGEGSRLTVL.

The sample holds many counts of this clonotype. This chain joins TRBV30 and TRBJ2-1; D is undetermined. This CDR3 comprises 16 residues. Per germline, CDR1 GTSNPN and CDR2 SVGIG (reference sequence). V shed 1 base and J shed 6 bases, with 19 bases lying between them. CDR3 region: CAWSGGLNWQANEQFF. The CDR3 coding sequence is TGTGCCTGGAGTGGCGGCCTCAACTGGCAGGCCAATGAGCAGTTCTTC.

This clonotype was seen many times. The rearrangement joins TRBV12-3 or TRBV12-4 to TRBJ1-1, with D hard to call. Trimming cost V 5 bases and J 3 bases, with 10 bases left between them. The CDR3 is 13 amino acids. For the CDR3, the DNA is TGTGCCAGCAGTCCGCGGCCGGACACTGAAGCTTTCTTT. It translates to CASSPRPDTEAFF.

This clonotype was seen ten or more times. In DNA, the CDR3 is TGTGCCATCAGTGGACAGGGCACAGGGCACGAGCAGTACTTC. It translates to CAISGQGTGHEQYF. This rearrangement joins TRBV10-3 to TRBJ2-7; 7 bases fit TRBD1. Germline assignment: CDR1 ENHRY and CDR2 SYGVKD. The CDR3 covers 14 residues. J was trimmed by 5 bases and V by 4 bases; bases with no gene match: 8.